The rows below give T cell receptor beta chains drawn from one sample of a study of HIV-infected patients and healthy controls. TCRdb independently ran MiXCR on the 5' RACE reads; one entry per CDR3 protein. The repertoire has around 13,000 distinct CDR3 sequences, roughly 9.9% of them found once; the top ten carry about 6.8%. Sequencing was carried out using blood. Source of these receptors: an adult in good health. Both conserved end residues are part of each CDR3. D genes are given only for firm matches. Clone size appears in some rows only: once, few, many, or a class for an expanded clone.

J,size,V,D,CDR3,DNA
TRBJ1-2,many,TRBV20-1,TRBD1,CSARDTGQGYGYTF,TGCAGTGCTAGAGATACGGGACAGGGCTATGGCTACACCTTC
TRBJ2-2,medium-sized,TRBV15,.,CATSSRSGSTGELFF,TGTGCCACCAGCAGTCGCTCAGGGTCCACCGGGGAGCTGTTTTTT
TRBJ2-7,.,TRBV19,.,CASSTTNRATYEQYF,TGTGCCAGTAGTACAACCAACAGGGCCACCTACGAGCAGTACTTC
TRBJ2-1,many,TRBV20-1,.,CSATSGESSYNEQFF,TGCAGTGCTACATCCGGGGAGAGCTCCTACAATGAGCAGTTCTTC
TRBJ1-4,few,TRBV7-9,.,CASSSTGHRVRNEKLFF,TGTGCCAGCAGCTCAACCGGACACAGGGTTAGAAATGAAAAACTGTTTTTT
TRBJ2-1,many,TRBV14,.,CASSQGRPSSYNEQFF,TGTGCCAGCAGCCAAGGCAGGCCCTCTTCCTACAATGAGCAGTTCTTC
TRBJ2-7,.,TRBV5-4,.,CASSLYGRVYF,TGTGCCAGCAGCTTGTACGGGCGGGTCTACTTC
TRBJ2-3,many,TRBV4-3,.,CASSQDGGDTQYF,TGCGCCAGCAGCCAAGATGGCGGAGATACGCAGTATTTT
TRBJ1-5,many,TRBV2,.,CSSSDYGGVNQPQHF,TGTTCCAGCAGTGACTACGGAGGGGTCAATCAGCCCCAGCATTTT
TRBJ2-1,few,TRBV19,TRBD1,CASGRDRSSYNEQFF,TGTGCCAGTGGTCGGGACAGAAGTTCCTACAATGAGCAGTTCTTC
TRBJ1-2,medium-sized,TRBV10-3,.,CAISEEGAYGYTF,TGTGCCATCAGTGAAGAGGGTGCCTATGGCTACACCTTC
TRBJ2-7,.,TRBV6-6,.,CASSYSKVGIEQYF,TGTGCCAGCAGTTACTCGAAGGTAGGGATCGAGCAGTACTTC
TRBJ1-2,many,TRBV9,.,CASSPPGTYGYTF,TGTGCCAGCAGCCCACCAGGTACCTATGGCTACACCTTC
TRBJ2-3,.,TRBV19,TRBD2,CASSSALAGAGDTQYF,TGTGCCAGTAGTAGTGCCCTAGCGGGAGCGGGAGATACGCAGTATTTT
TRBJ1-1,medium-sized,TRBV28,.,CASSLFLGRNTEAFF,TGTGCCAGCAGTTTATTTTTGGGCCGGAACACTGAAGCTTTCTTT
TRBJ2-1,medium-sized,TRBV6-2/TRBV6-3,.,CATCFRGKDEQFF,TGTGCCACCTGTTTTCGGGGAAAGGATGAGCAGTTCTTC
TRBJ2-3,medium-sized,TRBV10-2,TRBD2,CASASGGATDTQYF,TGCGCCAGCGCTAGCGGGGGGGCCACAGATACGCAGTATTTT
TRBJ1-1,medium-sized,TRBV7-9,.,CASSLGVSEAFF,TGTGCCAGCAGCTTAGGAGTTTCTGAAGCTTTCTTT
TRBJ1-1,many,TRBV24-1,.,CATSADNWGRTEAFF,TGTGCCACCAGTGCCGACAACTGGGGTAGGACTGAAGCTTTCTTT
TRBJ1-1,many,TRBV25-1,.,CAGGGESTEAFF,TGTGCAGGAGGGGGTGAGAGCACTGAAGCTTTCTTT
TRBJ2-1,many,TRBV6-2/TRBV6-3,.,CASGLHGNYNEQFF,TGTGCCAGCGGTCTGCATGGGAACTACAATGAGCAGTTCTTC
TRBJ1-2,many,TRBV28,TRBD1,CASSQRGTALSRGYTF,TGTGCCAGCAGTCAAAGAGGGACAGCCCTGAGTCGGGGCTACACCTTC
TRBJ1-4,medium-sized,TRBV30,TRBD1,CAWASGTGVFNEKLFF,TGTGCCTGGGCCTCCGGGACAGGAGTGTTTAATGAAAAACTGTTTTTT
TRBJ2-1,many,TRBV27,.,CASGLRGDLDNEQFF,TGTGCCAGCGGGTTGAGGGGGGATCTTGACAATGAGCAGTTCTTC
TRBJ2-1,.,TRBV2,.,CASAMDEQFF,TGTGCCAGCGCAATGGATGAGCAGTTCTTC
TRBJ1-5,medium-sized,TRBV6-2/TRBV6-3,.,CASSYLLSSNQPQHF,TGTGCCAGCAGTTACTTGCTCAGTAGCAATCAGCCCCAGCATTTT
TRBJ2-1,many,TRBV6-1,.,CASSEPERADEQFF,TGTGCCAGCAGTGAACCCGAGAGAGCAGATGAGCAGTTCTTC
TRBJ1-1,medium-sized,TRBV5-1,.,CASSIGQRDTEAFF,TGCGCCAGCAGCATCGGACAGAGGGACACTGAAGCTTTCTTT
TRBJ1-1,many,TRBV18,.,CASSPRGLAATNTEAFF,TGTGCCAGCTCACCGAGGGGTCTCGCCGCGACCAACACTGAAGCTTTCTTT
TRBJ2-7,many,TRBV7-9,.,CASSSPANIHEQYF,TGTGCCAGCAGCTCGCCGGCTAATATCCACGAGCAGTACTTC
TRBJ2-1,medium-sized,TRBV20-1,.,CSATGTRYNEQFF,TGCAGTGCTACAGGGACAAGATACAATGAGCAGTTCTTC
TRBJ2-5,few,TRBV7-2,.,CASSLPQQYQETQYF,TGTGCCAGCAGCCTGCCCCAGCAGTACCAAGAGACCCAGTACTTC
TRBJ2-2,medium-sized,TRBV12-3/TRBV12-4,.,CASSPGRQDGELFF,TGTGCCAGCAGCCCCGGGCGCCAGGACGGGGAGCTGTTTTTT
TRBJ1-5,many,TRBV9,.,CASSVGSSNQPQHF,TGTGCCAGCAGCGTAGGGAGCAGCAATCAGCCCCAGCATTTT
TRBJ2-5,medium-sized,TRBV18,.,CASSPLEETQYF,TGTGCCAGCTCACCACTAGAAGAGACCCAGTACTTC
TRBJ1-4,few,TRBV20-1,TRBD1,CSASVHRGTDEKLFF,TGCAGTGCTAGTGTTCACAGGGGTACGGATGAAAAACTGTTTTTT
TRBJ1-5,many,TRBV20-1,TRBD1,CSASLGEGASNQPQHF,TGCAGTGCTAGTCTCGGGGAGGGGGCAAGCAATCAGCCCCAGCATTTT
TRBJ2-7,few,TRBV6-6,TRBD1,CASSKGQGPGVHEQYF,TGTGCCAGCAGTAAAGGACAGGGGCCGGGAGTCCACGAGCAGTACTTC
TRBJ1-2,many,TRBV5-5,.,CASSYKSGPRTDGYTF,TGTGCCAGCAGCTACAAATCTGGGCCACGGACGGATGGCTACACCTTC
TRBJ2-1,medium-sized,TRBV20-1,.,CSARGTASYNEQFF,TGCAGTGCTAGAGGGACAGCCAGTTACAATGAGCAGTTCTTC
TRBJ2-1,many,TRBV20-1,.,CSASAGLGVSEQFF,TGCAGTGCTAGTGCGGGACTCGGGGTTAGTGAGCAGTTCTTC
TRBJ2-5,many,TRBV6-6,TRBD2,CASSLREGETQYF,TGTGCCAGCAGTCTTAGGGAGGGGGAGACCCAGTACTTC
TRBJ2-1,many,TRBV6-5,.,CASSYYTGSDEQFF,TGTGCCAGCAGTTACTATACGGGGTCCGATGAGCAGTTCTTC
TRBJ2-1,many,TRBV6-5,.,CASSTSHGLNEQFF,TGTGCCAGCAGTACCTCCCACGGGCTAAATGAGCAGTTCTTC
TRBJ2-1,medium-sized,TRBV11-3,.,CASSLAWVRNEQFF,TGTGCCAGCAGCTTAGCATGGGTTCGTAATGAGCAGTTCTTC
TRBJ1-1,many,TRBV24-1,.,CATSVGGGNEAFF,TGTGCCACCAGTGTAGGGGGGGGGAATGAAGCTTTCTTT
TRBJ2-3,many,TRBV6-2/TRBV6-3,TRBD2,CASSYGGGGGRPGTQYF,TGTGCCAGCAGTTACGGTGGCGGGGGGGGCCGGCCAGGTACGCAGTATTTT
TRBJ2-1,medium-sized,TRBV7-7,.,CASSLYPGPNEQFF,TGTGCTAGCAGCTTATATCCTGGACCCAATGAGCAGTTCTTC
TRBJ1-1,few,TRBV29-1,.,CSVQVPPNTEAFF,TGCAGCGTGCAAGTCCCCCCGAACACTGAAGCTTTCTTT
TRBJ1-1,many,TRBV5-4,.,CASSEVVGTEAFF,TGTGCCAGCAGCGAAGTCGTCGGCACTGAAGCTTTCTTT
TRBJ1-2,.,TRBV29-1,.,CSVGGRNYDGYTF,TGCAGCGTTGGGGGTCGGAACTACGATGGCTACACCTTC
TRBJ1-3,once,TRBV29-1,TRBD1,CSVRQGAGNTIYF,TGCAGCGTGCGACAGGGGGCTGGAAACACCATATATTTT
TRBJ2-2,many,TRBV7-2,TRBD2,CASSPGLAGGPAGELFF,TGTGCCAGCAGCCCTGGACTAGCGGGAGGGCCGGCCGGGGAGCTGTTTTTT
TRBJ2-3,medium-sized,TRBV6-6,TRBD1,CASSSGTGSSSSTDTQYF,TGTGCCAGCAGTTCAGGGACAGGGAGTTCTTCTAGCACAGATACGCAGTATTTT
TRBJ1-1,medium-sized,TRBV7-2,TRBD1,CASSNFRGLGTEAFF,TGTGCCAGCAGCAATTTCAGGGGGCTGGGCACTGAAGCTTTCTTT
TRBJ2-1,medium-sized,TRBV4-3,.,CASSRGADQLHNEQFF,TGCGCCAGCAGCCGGGGAGCGGACCAGCTTCACAATGAGCAGTTCTTC
TRBJ2-1,many,TRBV6-1,.,CASSEAGDGGDEQFF,TGTGCCAGCAGTGAAGCAGGCGATGGAGGGGATGAGCAGTTCTTC
TRBJ2-3,medium-sized,TRBV11-3,.,CASSLVPDTQYF,TGTGCCAGCAGCTTAGTCCCGGATACGCAGTATTTT
TRBJ1-1,medium-sized,TRBV19,.,CASSIPGKSTEAFF,TGTGCCAGTAGTATCCCAGGGAAGAGCACTGAAGCTTTCTTT